A selection of T cell receptor beta chains follows, all from one sample in a study of chemoradiotherapy in HPV16-positive cancers. Profiled with immunoSEQ multiplex PCR; TCRdb holds only in-frame clones, not every one. The data contain approximately 150 clones, just over 85% of them seen just once; the ten biggest clones take up about 13%. Sample: tumor tissue, taken from a patient who underwent chemoradiotherapy. These receptors originate from a human donor with HPV-associated anogenital cancer. Each CDR3 is given with its conserved first and last residue. The D gene is left open where the match is weak.

TRBJ1-2,TRBD1,TRBV27,TGTGCCAGCAGGGTATTACAGGGGGCGAACTATGGCTACACCTTC,CASRVLQGANYGYTF
TRBJ2-1,TRBD1,TRBV7-2,TGTGCCAGCAGCCTCGGACAGGGGTTCTACAATGAGCAGTTCTTC,CASSLGQGFYNEQFF